The 2 T cell receptor beta chains presented below share a single source sample, sequenced in a study of CD8+CD57+ T cells in acquired aplastic anemia. Researchers used genomic DNA as the template to profile TCR beta VDJ and CDR3. Each CDR3 protein gets one entry after TCRdb re-called the reads with MiXCR. This sample yields some 120,000 distinct CDR3 sequences, of which over 30% are seen a single time; about 3% belongs to the top ten. Patients who underwent sequencing had shown CD8+CD57+ cell expansion by flow cytometry. The source material was sorted CD4+, CD8+, or CD8+CD57+ T cells (not recorded which) from PBMCs. These receptors all come from a human donor with aplastic anemia.

The chain joins TRBV10-2 to TRBJ2-7, with 9 bases that match TRBD1. The CDR3 has 14 amino acids. V lost 2 bases, J lost 4 bases, and 3 bases stayed unmatched. Germline V gives CDR1 WSHSY, CDR2 SAAADI. In nucleotides, the CDR3 is TGCGCCAGCAGTGAGGCCGGACAGGGGTACGAGCAGTACTTC. Its protein is CASSEAGQGYEQYF.

In its sample, this clonotype was seen many times. The V call is TRBV6-5, the J call TRBJ2-5; TRBD1 matches at 7 bases. V shed 5 bases and J 3 bases; nucleotides not matched to a gene: 6. This CDR3 contains 14 residues. The germline gives CDR1 MNHEY, CDR2 SVGAGI. CDR3: CASSLDRVEETQYF. CDR3 nucleotides: TGTGCCAGCAGTCTTGACAGGGTAGAAGAGACCCAGTACTTC.